Below are 14 T cell receptor beta chains sequenced from a single sample in a study of blood T cells in healthy people across ages. For the second PCR, which ran for roughly 7 to 11 cycles, a sample-barcoded 5' primer and a J-beta primer mix were used. TCRdb redid the calling of the 5' RACE reads with MiXCR, one entry per CDR3 protein. In the table there are 870,000 or so distinct CDR3 sequences, around 30% of which are singletons. The material sequenced was blood. The receptors here all came from an elderly woman in good health.

Note on this clonotype: Possible read error: a much larger clone is one base away. This chain's CDR3 is CASSFGWDSNNEQFF. The CDR3 nucleotides read TGTGCCAGCAGTTTTGGTTGGGACTCCAACAATGAGCAGTTCTTC. The chain has TRBV12-3 or TRBV12-4 and TRBJ2-1, with D possibly matching TRBD2 (6 bases). CDR3 length: 15 residues.

As to this clonotype: One end of the junction fails to match germline, which may point to a read error. The V call is TRBV9, the J call TRBJ2-1; 11 bases line up with TRBD1. CDR3 length: 15 residues. CDR1 and CDR2 (germline): SGDLS, YYNGEE. CDR3 protein: CASSVGDRGGNEQFF. DNA for the CDR3: TGCGCCAGCAGCGTAGGGGACAGGGGGGGCAATGAGCAGTTCTTC. Variable domain in full (rest from reference TRBV9 and TRBJ2-1): DSGVTQTPKHLITATGQRVTLRCSPRSGDLSVYWYQQSLDQGLQFLIQYYNGEERAKGNILERFSAQQFPDLHSELNLSSLELGDSALYFCASSVGDRGGNEQFFGPGTRLTVL.

The chain joins TRBV6-1 to TRBJ2-5, with D maybe TRBD1 (6 bases). CDR3 length: 14 amino acids. The V gene's germline CDR1 is MNHNS and CDR2 SASEGT. V lost 4 bases and J lost 5, with 14 bases in between. The chain's CDR3 is CASSARQAPETQYF. In DNA, the CDR3 is TGTGCCAGCAGTGCTAGACAGGCGCCGGAGACCCAGTACTTC.

This clonotype has more than one count but fewer than ten. The chain couples TRBV4-3 to TRBJ2-2, with a possible D match to TRBD2 (5 bases). V gave up 0 bases and J gave up 6 bases, with 17 bases separating them. Germline V gene lookup returns CDR1 LGHNA and CDR2 YSLEER. The CDR3 loop spans 17 amino acids. CDR3 nucleotide sequence: TGCGCCAGCAGCCAAGATGAAGTGACCCCCGGGGCCGGGGAGCTGTTTTTT. Its translation is CASSQDEVTPGAGELFF.

This clonotype has only a few counts. J is TRBJ2-1 and V is TRBV7-2; 12 bases match TRBD2. Losses at the gene ends were 4 bases for V and 13 bases for J; bases not matched to a gene: 11. CDR3 length: 15 amino acids. CDR1 SGHTA and CDR2 FQGNSA come from the germline V gene. CDR3 coding DNA: TGTGCCAGCAGCTCGACTAGCGGGGGCTGGGAGACCCAGTTCTTC. This sequence encodes CASSSTSGGWETQFF.

For the CDR3, the DNA is TGTGCCAGCAGCACCCGGGACAGGCAGTTCTTC. Its translation is CASSTRDRQFF. The chain has TRBV28 and TRBJ2-1, with 7 bases that match TRBD1. Trimming at V came to 6 bases and at J to 12 bases, leaving 5 bases not matched to a gene. This CDR3 has 11 amino acids. CDR1 MDHEN and CDR2 SYDVKM come from the germline V gene.

This clonotype came up once. Just one base apart from a much larger clone, this may be a read error. The V call is TRBV28, the J call TRBJ2-7; 10 bases fit TRBD1. With V trimmed by 11 bases and J by 1 base, 11 bases remained unmatched. CDR3 length: 15 amino acids. Germline V gene data show CDR1 as MDHEN and CDR2 as SYDVKM. The CDR3 DNA reads TGTGCCGGCATACCCGGGACAGGGGTATCCTACGAGCAGTACTTC. It encodes CAGIPGTGVSYEQYF.

As for this clonotype: Relative to the germline gene, one junction end is altered; a read error may explain this. The chain uses TRBV7-9 and TRBJ1-1, with a weak D call TRBD1 (5 bases). CDR1 is SEHNR and CDR2 is FQNEAQ in the germline V gene (reference sequence). The CDR3 is 18 residues long. The CDR3 nucleotides are TGTGCCTGCAGCAACGACCTTGGGGGAAACAGGTGGGACACTGAAGCTTTCTTT. Its protein product is CACSNDLGGNRWDTEAFF.

This clonotype was found a few times. The V and J genes are TRBV30 and TRBJ2-5; 14 bases map to TRBD2. Trimming took 5 bases from V and 4 from J; bases not matched to a gene: 3. This CDR3 has 14 residues. CDR1 GTSNPN and CDR2 SVGIG come from the germline V gene (reference sequence). In DNA, the CDR3 is TGTGCCTGGGTTGGACTAGCGGGGGGAGAGACCCAGTACTTC. Its translation is CAWVGLAGGETQYF. The whole variable domain, remainder taken from reference TRBV30 and TRBJ2-5, is SQTIHQWPATLVQPVGSPLSLECTVEGTSNPNLYWYRQAAGRGLQLLFYSVGIGQISSEVPQNLSASRPQDRQFILSSKKLLLSDSGFYLCAWVGLAGGETQYFGPGTRLLVL.

This clonotype was observed many times. The chain links TRBV20-1 to TRBJ2-7, with 15 bases that match TRBD2. The germline V gene encodes CDR1 DFQATT and CDR2 SNEGSKA (reference sequence). This CDR3 has 18 residues. Unmatched junction bases numbered 17, after V lost 5 bases and J lost 6 bases. The CDR3 reads CSAPPGLAGGHSLSEQYF. The CDR3 nucleotides read TGCAGTGCTCCGCCGGGACTAGCGGGGGGCCACTCCCTTAGCGAGCAGTACTTC.

The rearrangement joins TRBV2 to TRBJ1-6, with 8 bases matching TRBD1. From germline, CDR1 is SNHLY and CDR2 FYNNEI. The V segment lost 7 bases and the J segment 5 bases; nucleotides outside the gene matches: 7. This CDR3 spans 15 amino acids. CDR3 amino acids: CASKRQGTDNSPLHF. The CDR3 bases are TGTGCCAGCAAGAGACAGGGGACTGATAATTCACCCCTCCACTTT. Full variable domain (outside the CDR3, taken from reference TRBV2 and TRBJ1-6): EPEVTQTPSHQVTQMGQEVILRCVPISNHLYFYWYRQILGQKVEFLVSFYNNEISEKSEIFDDQFSVERPDGSNFTLKIRSTKLEDSAMYFCASKRQGTDNSPLHFGNGTRLTVT.

Ten or more counts support this clonotype. The chain is built from TRBV20-1 and TRBJ2-5; D gene ambiguous. The CDR3 has 12 amino acids. Trimming took 8 bases from V and 0 from J, leaving 10 bases between them. Germline values: CDR1 DFQATT, CDR2 SNEGSKA (reference sequence). The CDR3 region is CSPRADQETQYF. The CDR3, as DNA: TGCAGTCCACGGGCCGACCAAGAGACCCAGTACTTC.

This clonotype was counted many times. The junction differs from germline at one of its ends, possibly a read error. V and J are TRBV2 and TRBJ1-2; 7 bases map to TRBD1. Germline CDR1 SNHLY, CDR2 FYNNEI. The CDR3 sequence is 13 residues long. The CDR3 loop is CATSVQGSYGYTF. The CDR3 DNA follows: TGTGCCACCAGTGTACAGGGGAGCTATGGCTACACCTTC.

The table lists this clonotype with many counts. The V gene is TRBV20-1, the J gene TRBJ1-5; TRBD1 matches 7 bases. The CDR3 covers 16 residues. J lost 0 bases, V lost 5 bases, and 10 bases had no gene match. Germline V CDR1 and CDR2: DFQATT, SNEGSKA (reference sequence). CDR3 sequence: CSAAAGTAYSNQPQHF. Written as DNA, the CDR3 is TGCAGTGCTGCCGCCGGGACAGCATATAGCAATCAGCCCCAGCATTTT.